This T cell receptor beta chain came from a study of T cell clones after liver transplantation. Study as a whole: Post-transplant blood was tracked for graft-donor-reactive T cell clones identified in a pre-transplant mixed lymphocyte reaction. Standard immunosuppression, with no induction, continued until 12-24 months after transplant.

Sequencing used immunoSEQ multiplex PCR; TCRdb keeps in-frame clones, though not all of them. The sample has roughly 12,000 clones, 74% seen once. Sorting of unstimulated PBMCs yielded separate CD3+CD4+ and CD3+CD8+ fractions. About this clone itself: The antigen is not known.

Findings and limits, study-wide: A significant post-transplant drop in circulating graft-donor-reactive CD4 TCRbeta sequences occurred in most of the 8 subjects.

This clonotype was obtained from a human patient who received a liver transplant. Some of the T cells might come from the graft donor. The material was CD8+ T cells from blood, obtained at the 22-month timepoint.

CDR3 protein: CASSMSAGGGKNIQYF. The CDR3 DNA sequence: TGTGCCAGTAGTATGTCTGCGGGAGGAGGTAAAAACATTCAGTACTTC. V is TRBV19 and J is TRBJ2-4; 8 nucleotides align to TRBD2. V was clipped by 3 bases and J by 4 bases; unmatched bases: 8. The germline V gene encodes CDR1 LNHDA and CDR2 SQIVND (reference sequence). The CDR3 has 16 amino acids.